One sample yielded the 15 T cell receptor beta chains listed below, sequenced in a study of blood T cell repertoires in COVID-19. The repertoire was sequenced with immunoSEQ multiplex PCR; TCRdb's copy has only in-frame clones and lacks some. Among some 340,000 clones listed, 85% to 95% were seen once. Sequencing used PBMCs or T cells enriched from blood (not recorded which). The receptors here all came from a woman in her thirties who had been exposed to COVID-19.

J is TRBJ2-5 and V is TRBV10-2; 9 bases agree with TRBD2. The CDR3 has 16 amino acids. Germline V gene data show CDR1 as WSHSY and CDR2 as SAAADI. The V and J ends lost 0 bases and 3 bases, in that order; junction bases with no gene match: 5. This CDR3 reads CASSESKRGEKETQYF. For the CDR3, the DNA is TGCGCCAGCAGTGAGTCTAAGCGGGGGGAAAAAGAGACCCAGTACTTC.

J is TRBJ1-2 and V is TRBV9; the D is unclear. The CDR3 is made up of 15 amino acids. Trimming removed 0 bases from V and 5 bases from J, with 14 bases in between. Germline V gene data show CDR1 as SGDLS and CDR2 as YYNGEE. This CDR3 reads CASSVDSRVTYGYTF. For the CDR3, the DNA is TGTGCCAGCAGCGTAGATTCGAGAGTTACTTATGGCTACACCTTC.

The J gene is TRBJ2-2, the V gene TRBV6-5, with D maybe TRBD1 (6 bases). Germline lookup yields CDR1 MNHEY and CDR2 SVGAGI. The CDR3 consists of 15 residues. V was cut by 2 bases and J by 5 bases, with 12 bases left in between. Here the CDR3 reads CASSYDQQGTGELFF. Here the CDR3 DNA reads TGTGCCAGCAGTTACGATCAACAGGGAACCGGGGAGCTGTTTTTT.

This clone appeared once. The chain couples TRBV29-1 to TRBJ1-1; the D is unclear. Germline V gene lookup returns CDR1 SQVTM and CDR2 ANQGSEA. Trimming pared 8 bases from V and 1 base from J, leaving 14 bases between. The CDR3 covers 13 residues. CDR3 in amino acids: CSIHGGRNTEAFF. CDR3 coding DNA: TGCAGCATTCACGGAGGACGGAACACTGAAGCTTTCTTT. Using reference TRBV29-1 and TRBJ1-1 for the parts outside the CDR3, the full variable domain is SAVISQKPSRDICQRGTSLTIQCQVDSQVTMMFWYRQQPGQSLTLIATANQGSEATYESGFVIDKFPISRPNLTFSTLTVSNMSPEDSSIYLCSIHGGRNTEAFFGQGTRLTVV.

This chain's CDR3 is CASSMATAAVSNSPLHF. CDR3 bases: TGTGCCAGTAGTATGGCCACAGCGGCAGTGTCTAATTCACCCCTCCACTTT. This chain connects TRBV19 to TRBJ1-6; no definite D call. The CDR3 is made up of 17 amino acids. In germline, CDR1 is LNHDA, CDR2 SQIVND (reference sequence). Between the trimmed V and J ends, which lost 3 bases and 6 bases, there was a span of 18 bases.

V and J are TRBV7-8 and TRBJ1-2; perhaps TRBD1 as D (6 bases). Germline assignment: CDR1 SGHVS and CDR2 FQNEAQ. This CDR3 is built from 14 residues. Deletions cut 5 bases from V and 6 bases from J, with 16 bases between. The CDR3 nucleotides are TGTGCCAGCAGCGCCGAACAGGGTTTGCATGGCTACACCTTC. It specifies CASSAEQGLHGYTF.

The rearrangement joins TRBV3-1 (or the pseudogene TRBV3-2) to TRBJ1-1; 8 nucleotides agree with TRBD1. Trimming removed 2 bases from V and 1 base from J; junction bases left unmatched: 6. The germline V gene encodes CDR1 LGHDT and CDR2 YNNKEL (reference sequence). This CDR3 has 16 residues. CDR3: CASSQPRTGTNTEAFF. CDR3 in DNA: TGTGCCAGCAGCCAACCTCGGACAGGGACGAACACTGAAGCTTTCTTT.

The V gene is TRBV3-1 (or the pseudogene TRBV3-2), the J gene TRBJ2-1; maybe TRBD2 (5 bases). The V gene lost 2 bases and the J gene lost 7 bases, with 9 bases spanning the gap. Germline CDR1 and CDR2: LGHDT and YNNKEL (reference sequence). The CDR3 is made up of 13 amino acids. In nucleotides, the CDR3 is TGTGCCAGCAGCCAACACCGAGGGAATGAGCAGTTCTTC. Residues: CASSQHRGNEQFF.

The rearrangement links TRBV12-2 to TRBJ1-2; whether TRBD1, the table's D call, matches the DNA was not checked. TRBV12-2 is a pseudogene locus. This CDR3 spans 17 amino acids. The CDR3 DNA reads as TGTGCAAGTCGCGTCGAAGAGTCAGGGGCCCTTAACTATGGCTACACCTTC. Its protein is CASRVEESGALNYGYTF.

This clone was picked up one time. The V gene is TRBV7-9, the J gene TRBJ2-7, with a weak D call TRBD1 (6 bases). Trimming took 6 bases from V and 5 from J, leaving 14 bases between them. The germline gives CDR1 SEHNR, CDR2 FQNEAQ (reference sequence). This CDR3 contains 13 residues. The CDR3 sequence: CASSGAQGHEQYF. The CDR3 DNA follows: TGTGCCAGCAGTGGGGCACAGGGCCACGAGCAGTACTTC.

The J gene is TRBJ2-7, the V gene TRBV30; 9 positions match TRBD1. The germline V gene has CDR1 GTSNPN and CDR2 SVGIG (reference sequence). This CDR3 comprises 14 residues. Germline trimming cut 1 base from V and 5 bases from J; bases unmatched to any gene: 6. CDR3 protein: CAWSAGQGTDEQYF. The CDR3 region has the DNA TGTGCCTGGAGTGCCGGACAGGGGACGGACGAGCAGTACTTC.

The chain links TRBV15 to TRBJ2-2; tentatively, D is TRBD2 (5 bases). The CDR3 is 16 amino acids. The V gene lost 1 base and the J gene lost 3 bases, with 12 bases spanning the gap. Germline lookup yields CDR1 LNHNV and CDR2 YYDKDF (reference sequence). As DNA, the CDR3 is TGTGCCACCAGCAGAGTTGAAAGGAGGCACACCGGGGAGCTGTTTTTT. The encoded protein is CATSRVERRHTGELFF.

The CDR3 spells CASSGTAVFNTEAFF. The CDR3 nucleotides read TGCGCCAGCAGTGGTACAGCGGTATTTAACACTGAAGCTTTCTTT. The chain carries TRBV5-1 and TRBJ1-1; D is unresolved. The germline V and J ends were trimmed by 5 bases and 2 bases, with 16 bases remaining between them. From germline, CDR1 is SGHRS and CDR2 YFSETQ. The CDR3 length is 15 residues.

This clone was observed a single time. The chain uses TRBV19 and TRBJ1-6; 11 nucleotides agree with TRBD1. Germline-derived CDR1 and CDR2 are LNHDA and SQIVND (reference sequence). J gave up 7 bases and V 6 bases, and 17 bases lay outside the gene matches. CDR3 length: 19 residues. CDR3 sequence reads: CASRRRRTGGDGRNSPLHF. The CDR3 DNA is TGTGCCAGTAGGAGGAGAAGGACAGGGGGCGACGGGAGGAATTCACCCCTCCACTTT. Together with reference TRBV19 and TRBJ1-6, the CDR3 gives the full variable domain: DGGITQSPKYLFRKEGQNVTLSCEQNLNHDAMYWYRQDPGQGLRLIYYSQIVNDFQKGDIAEGYSVSREKKESFPLTVTSAQKNPTAFYLCASRRRRTGGDGRNSPLHFGNGTRLTVT.

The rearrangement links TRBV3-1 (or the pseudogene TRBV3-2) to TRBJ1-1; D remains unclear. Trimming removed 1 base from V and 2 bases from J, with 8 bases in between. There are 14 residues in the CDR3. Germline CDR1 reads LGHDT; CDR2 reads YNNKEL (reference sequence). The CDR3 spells CASSQATSNTEAFF. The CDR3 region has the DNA TGTGCCAGCAGCCAAGCAACCAGTAACACTGAAGCTTTCTTT.